The clone carrying this T cell receptor (beta chain) was observed at least ten times. Antigen: not known. Trimming removed 4 bases from V and 4 bases from J, with 14 bases in between. CDR3 length equals 14 residues. Per the germline V gene, CDR1 is SGHRS and CDR2 is YFSETQ. The source of the sample is a study of neurological immune-mediated disorders. The cDNA was synthesized by means of template-switch 5'RACE, which was carried out with 10-nucleotide random UMIs. TCRdb reprocessed the 5' RACE reads with MiXCR, giving one entry per CDR3 protein. The sample has roughly 56,000 distinct CDR3 sequences, about an eighth seen once. Study findings and constraints: Because no CDR3 amino acid sequences were shared across subjects by expanded clones, private repertoires were suggested in all groups. HTLV-1-associated myelopathy ranked highest for TCR clonal expansion and multiple sclerosis lowest, beneath healthy controls.

The source of this sequence is a man in his 60s in good health. Specimen: PBMCs. J is TRBJ1-1 and V is TRBV5-1; no reliable D call. CDR3 DNA sequence: TGCGCCAGCAGCGGCGACGTTGTGGGCACTGAAGCTTTCTTT. As protein: CASSGDVVGTEAFF.